This entry concerns a single T cell receptor (beta chain). The antigen is not known. Sequencing was performed with immunoSEQ multiplex PCR; in TCRdb, only in-frame clones are kept and a portion is missing. The sample yields 80,000 to 90,000 clones, around 94% seen once. This sample stems from a study of Tregs in tolerant kidney transplant recipients. Study-level results: Activated donor B cell expansion appeared to reveal the most relevant donor-specific TCRbeta repertoire. This study did not directly address biological reproducibility.

This CDR3 has 18 amino acids. Germline CDR1 and CDR2: SGHVS and FNYEAQ. Trimming removed 2 bases from V and 2 bases from J; junction bases left unmatched: 15. Unstimulated regulatory T cells (CD4+CD25+CD127-), CD4+CD25- non-regulatory cells, CD4 and CD8 cells were FACS-sorted from thawed PBMCs. The V and J genes are TRBV7-6 and TRBJ2-7; 7 bases agree with TRBD2. The receptor was isolated from a human donor in good health. Sequenced: CD8+ T cells from blood. CDR3 in amino acids: CASSLKTGVSGATYEQYF. CDR3 in DNA: TGTGCCAGCAGCTTAAAAACGGGGGTGAGCGGGGCTACCTACGAGCAGTACTTC.